This T cell receptor (beta chain) was captured by sequencing in a study of cytomegalovirus exposure and HLA in healthy donors. Vbeta (60) and Jbeta (13) primers were used in the PCR. TCRdb's table, derived via immunoSEQ multiplex PCR, lists solely in-frame clones and lacks some. The data hold around 200,000 clones, with under 80% observed a single time. To note about this clone: The antigen is unknown.

General study findings and limits: A list of about 160 TCR beta chains associated with cytomegalovirus was given. One variant, a missense change in DCLRE1C, was linked in a later analysis to TCR beta V- and J-gene trimming.

Germline CDR1 WNHNN, CDR2 SYGVQD (reference sequence). V lost 5 bases, J lost 7 bases, and 7 bases stayed unmatched. The CDR3 loop spans 14 amino acids. The gene calls are TRBV10-1 and TRBJ1-4; 7 nucleotides line up with TRBD1. What was sequenced was PBMCs. This TCR came from a girl aged 2-10 years in good health and CMV-seronegative. The CDR3 DNA follows: TGCGCCAGCAGTCCGGGACAGATTTCTGAAAAACTGTTTTTT. It codes for CASSPGQISEKLFF.